The 4 T cell receptor beta chains in this list originate from one sample, sequenced in a study of PD-1 blockade in classical Hodgkin lymphoma. Each patient experienced a relapse that followed autologous stem cell transplantation, and brentuximab vedotin exposure varied. The repertoire was sequenced with immunoSEQ multiplex PCR; TCRdb's copy has only in-frame clones and lacks some. The table includes about 21,000 clones, around 69% detected once. Sample: peripheral blood mononuclear cells (PBMCs), taken at baseline. These receptor sequences come from a human donor with classical Hodgkin lymphoma.

The chain combines TRBV7-2 with TRBJ1-2; possibly TRBD1 for D (5 bases). Trimming shortened V by 4 bases and J by 2 bases, and 20 bases separated the two germline ends. This CDR3 comprises 17 residues. Germline V CDR1 and CDR2: SGHTA, FQGNSA. CDR3 bases: TGTGCCAGCAGCTATTTTGATCAGGGACGGCTGAACTATGGCTACACCTTC. Residues: CASSYFDQGRLNYGYTF.

This chain links TRBV19 with TRBJ2-6, with D unresolved. The V gene's germline CDR1 is LNHDA and CDR2 SQIVND (reference sequence). The CDR3 sequence is 15 residues long. V was cut by 2 bases and J by 3 bases, with 8 bases left in between. In nucleotides, the CDR3 is TGTGCCAGTAGTATACTTGGCAGTGGGGCCAACGTCCTGACTTTC. Translating gives CASSILGSGANVLTF.

The chain uses TRBV2 and TRBJ1-2; D is unresolved. The CDR3 covers 14 residues. Trimming removed 2 bases from V and 7 bases from J, with 14 bases in between. CDR1 and CDR2 (germline): SNHLY, FYNNEI. Here the CDR3 DNA reads TGTGCCAGCAGTGAAAATGGTAGCCTCCGTGGCTACACCTTC. Its protein product is CASSENGSLRGYTF.

The rearrangement uses TRBV28 and TRBJ1-5, with TRBD1 matching over 8 bases. Unmatched junction bases numbered 8, after V lost 4 bases and J lost 3 bases. This CDR3 has 16 residues. The germline gives CDR1 MDHEN, CDR2 SYDVKM. CDR3 nucleotides: TGTGCCAGCAGTTCTTGGACAGGGTCGGTCAATCAGCCCCAGCATTTT. Its protein is CASSSWTGSVNQPQHF.